These 9 T cell receptor beta chains share one sample of origin, sequenced in a study of CD8 T cells in ankylosing spondylitis. TCRdb re-called the 5' RACE reads with MiXCR, one entry per CDR3 protein. The table lists 200,000 to 250,000 distinct CDR3 sequences, roughly 26% of them singletons. Sequencing input: blood, either unsorted or a sorted T cell fraction (not recorded which). These receptors originate from a male donor with ankylosing spondylitis or in good health (not recorded which).

This rearrangement joins TRBV20-1 to TRBJ1-2, with D hard to call. Germline lookup yields CDR1 DFQATT and CDR2 SNEGSKA (reference sequence). V was pared by 6 bases and J by 7 bases, with 6 bases between. CDR3 length: 9 amino acids. The DNA of the CDR3 is TGCAGTGCGCTAGGTGGCTACACCTTC. It specifies CSALGGYTF.

This clonotype was seen a handful of times. CDR3 DNA sequence: TGTGCCAGCAGTTTAAGCACCTACTATGGCTACACCTTC. Translated, it gives CASSLSTYYGYTF. The J gene is TRBJ1-2, the V gene TRBV12-3 or TRBV12-4; D is ambiguous. Trimming took off 2 bases at V and 3 bases at J, with 7 bases between the two ends. The CDR3 spans 13 residues.

This clonotype was found many times. The chain links TRBV6-2 or TRBV6-3 to TRBJ2-7; no definite D call. In germline, CDR1 is MNHEY, CDR2 SVGEGT. Trimming pared 6 bases from V and 1 base from J, leaving 7 bases between. The CDR3 extends over 12 amino acids. The CDR3 reads CASRTESYEQYF. The CDR3, as DNA: TGTGCCAGCAGAACAGAGTCCTACGAGCAGTACTTC.

This clonotype appeared many times. The chain uses TRBV2 and TRBJ1-3; TRBD1 might be the D (6 bases). V lost 6 bases to trimming and J lost 4 bases, with 16 bases between them. Germline V gene data show CDR1 as SNHLY and CDR2 as FYNNEI. This CDR3 is built from 15 residues. CDR3 in DNA: TGTGCCAGCAGCTCCGGATCAGGGGCCGGAAACACCATATATTTT. Its protein is CASSSGSGAGNTIYF.

This clonotype was seen a few times. The chain couples TRBV6-5 to TRBJ2-7; D gene ambiguous. The CDR3 has 14 residues. Deletions cut 0 bases from V and 6 bases from J, with 12 bases between. CDR1 and CDR2 from the germline V gene are MNHEY and SVGAGI. The CDR3 DNA follows: TGTGCCAGCAGTTACTCTGCGAGGTCTCGCGAGCAGTACTTC. Residues: CASSYSARSREQYF.

The chain links TRBV20-1 to TRBJ2-5; 12 nucleotides align to TRBD2. The V and J ends lost 3 bases and 5 bases, in that order; junction bases with no gene match: 10. CDR3 length: 16 amino acids. Germline V gives CDR1 DFQATT, CDR2 SNEGSKA (reference sequence). CDR3 sequence: CSARRTSGNRAETQYF. The CDR3, as DNA: TGCAGTGCTAGGCGGACTAGCGGGAATAGGGCGGAGACCCAGTACTTC.

With regard to this clonotype: A read error may be the cause here, since a much bigger clone is one base away. V usage is TRBV4-2 and J usage is TRBJ1-2, with no clear D. Looked up from germline, CDR1 is LGHNA and CDR2 is YNFKEQ. V was trimmed by 0 bases and J by 4 bases, leaving 3 bases between them. The CDR3 is made up of 12 amino acids. This chain's CDR3 is CASSQDTYGYTF. As DNA, the CDR3 is TGTGCCAGCAGCCAAGATACCTATGGCTACACCTTC.

The rearrangement uses TRBV12-3 or TRBV12-4 and TRBJ2-5; 9 bases are shared with TRBD2. Unmatched junction bases numbered 15, after V lost 7 bases and J lost 6 bases. CDR3 size: 16 residues. In DNA, the CDR3 is TGTGCCAGCACCCCGGAGCGGCGGGAGGGCCTAAAGACCCAGTACTTC. Its translation: CASTPERREGLKTQYF.

Details on this clonotype: A read error is possible here, since a much larger clone lies one base away. The chain recombines TRBV29-1 with TRBJ2-3; 9 bases agree with TRBD1. Germline CDR1 is SQVTM and CDR2 is ANQGSEA. Unmatched junction bases numbered 8, after V lost 6 bases and J lost 4 bases. This CDR3 is built from 14 residues. The CDR3 protein is CSVRDRAGSDTQYF. The DNA for the CDR3 is TGCAGCGTCCGGGACAGGGCGGGATCAGATACGCAGTATTTT.